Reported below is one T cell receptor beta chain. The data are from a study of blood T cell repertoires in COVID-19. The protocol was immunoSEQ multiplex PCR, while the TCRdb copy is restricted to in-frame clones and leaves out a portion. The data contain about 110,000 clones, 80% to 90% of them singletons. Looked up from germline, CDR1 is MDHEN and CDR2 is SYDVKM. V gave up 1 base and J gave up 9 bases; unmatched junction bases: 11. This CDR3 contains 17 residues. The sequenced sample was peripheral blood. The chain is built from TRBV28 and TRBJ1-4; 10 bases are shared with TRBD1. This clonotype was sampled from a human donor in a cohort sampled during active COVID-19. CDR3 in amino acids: CASSLYSVGQGLQKLFF. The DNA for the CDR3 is TGTGCCAGCAGTTTATACTCGGTGGGACAGGGGTTGCAAAAACTGTTTTTT.